This T cell receptor beta chain was captured in a study of OX40 agonist ivuxolimab in advanced cancers. The CDR3 has 12 amino acids. V lost 6 bases and J 3 bases, leaving 8 bases between the germline ends. Germline V gene sequence: CDR1 MNHNS, CDR2 SASEGT. TCRdb's table, derived via immunoSEQ multiplex PCR, lists solely in-frame clones and lacks some. The table lists 41,000 or so clones, about 82% of them singletons, with around 2.7% in the top ten. The specimen was CD4+ or CD8+ T cells sorted from blood, collected in a trial of the OX40 agonist ivuxolimab. This clonotype originated in an adult with an advanced solid tumor such as melanoma, head and neck, liver or kidney cancer. The chain has TRBV6-1 and TRBJ2-5; maybe TRBD2 (5 bases). The CDR3 here is CASSPTKETQYF. The CDR3 DNA follows: TGTGCCAGCAGCCCGACTAAAGAGACCCAGTACTTC.